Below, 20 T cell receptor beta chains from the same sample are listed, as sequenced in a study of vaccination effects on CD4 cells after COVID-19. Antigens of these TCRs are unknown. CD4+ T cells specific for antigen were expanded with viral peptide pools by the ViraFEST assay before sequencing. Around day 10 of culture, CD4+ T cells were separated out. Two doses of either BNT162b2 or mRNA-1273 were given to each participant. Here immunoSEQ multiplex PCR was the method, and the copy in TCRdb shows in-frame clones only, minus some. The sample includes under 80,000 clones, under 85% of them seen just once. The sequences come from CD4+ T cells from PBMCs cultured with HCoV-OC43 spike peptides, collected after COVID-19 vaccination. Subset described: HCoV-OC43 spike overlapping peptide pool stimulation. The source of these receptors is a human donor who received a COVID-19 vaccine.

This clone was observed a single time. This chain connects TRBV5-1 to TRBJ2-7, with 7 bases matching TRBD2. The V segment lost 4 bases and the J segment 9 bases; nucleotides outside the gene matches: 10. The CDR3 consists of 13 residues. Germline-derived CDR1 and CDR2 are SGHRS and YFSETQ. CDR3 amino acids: CASSPPLGGRQYV. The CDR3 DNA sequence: TGCGCCAGCAGCCCACCTTTGGGAGGGAGGCAGTACGTC.

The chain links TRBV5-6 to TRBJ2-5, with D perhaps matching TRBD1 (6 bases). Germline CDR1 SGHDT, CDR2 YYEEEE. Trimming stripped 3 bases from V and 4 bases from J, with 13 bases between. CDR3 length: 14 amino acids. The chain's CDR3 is CASSSRQVRETQYF. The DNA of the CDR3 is TGTGCCAGCAGCTCGCGACAGGTACGAGAGACCCAGTACTTC.

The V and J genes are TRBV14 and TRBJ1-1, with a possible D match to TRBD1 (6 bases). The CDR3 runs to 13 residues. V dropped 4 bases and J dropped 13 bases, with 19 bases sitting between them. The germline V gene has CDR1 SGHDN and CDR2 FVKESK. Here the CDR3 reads CASSLGLGGRIFF. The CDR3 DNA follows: TGTGCCAGCAGCCTGGGTCTGGGGGGGCGAATTTTCTTT.

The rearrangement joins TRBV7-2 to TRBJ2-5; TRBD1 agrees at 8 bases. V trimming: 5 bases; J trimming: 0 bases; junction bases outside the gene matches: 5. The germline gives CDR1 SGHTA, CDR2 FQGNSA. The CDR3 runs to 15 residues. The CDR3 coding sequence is TGTGCCAGCAGCCCAAACAGGGGGGACCAAGAGACCCAGTACTTC. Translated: CASSPNRGDQETQYF.

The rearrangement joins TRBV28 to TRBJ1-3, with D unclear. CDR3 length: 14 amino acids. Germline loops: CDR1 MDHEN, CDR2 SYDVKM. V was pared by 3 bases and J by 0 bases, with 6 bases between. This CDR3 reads CASSFGSSGNTIYF. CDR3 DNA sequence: TGTGCCAGCAGTTTCGGCAGCTCTGGAAACACCATATATTTT.

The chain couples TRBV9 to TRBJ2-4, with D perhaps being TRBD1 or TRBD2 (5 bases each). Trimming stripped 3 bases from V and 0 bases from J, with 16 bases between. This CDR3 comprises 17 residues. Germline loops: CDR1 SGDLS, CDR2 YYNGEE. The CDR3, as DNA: TGTGCCAGCAGCGAACGGGACGAGGCAATAGCCAAAAACATTCAGTACTTC. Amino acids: CASSERDEAIAKNIQYF.

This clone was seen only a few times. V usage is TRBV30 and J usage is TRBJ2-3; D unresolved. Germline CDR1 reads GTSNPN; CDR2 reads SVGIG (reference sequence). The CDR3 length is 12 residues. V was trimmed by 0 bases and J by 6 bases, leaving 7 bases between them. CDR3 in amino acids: CAWSVSEDTQYF. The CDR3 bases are TGTGCCTGGAGTGTATCGGAGGATACGCAGTATTTT. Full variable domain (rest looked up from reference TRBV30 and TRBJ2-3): SQTIHQWPATLVQPVGSPLSLECTVEGTSNPNLYWYRQAAGRGLQLLFYSVGIGQISSEVPQNLSASRPQDRQFILSSKKLLLSDSGFYLCAWSVSEDTQYFGPGTRLTVL.

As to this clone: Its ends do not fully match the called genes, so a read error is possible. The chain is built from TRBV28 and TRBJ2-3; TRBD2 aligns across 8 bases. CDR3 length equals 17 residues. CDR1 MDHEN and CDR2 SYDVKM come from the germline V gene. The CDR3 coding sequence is TGTGCCAGCAGTCCCCCTGCGGGGACTAGTGGCACCGATACGCAGTATTTT. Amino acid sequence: CASSPPAGTSGTDTQYF.

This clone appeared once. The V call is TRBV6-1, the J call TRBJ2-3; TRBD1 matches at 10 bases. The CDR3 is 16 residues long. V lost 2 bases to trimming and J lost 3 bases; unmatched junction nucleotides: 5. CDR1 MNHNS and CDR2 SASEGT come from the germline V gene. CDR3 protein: CASSETWTGGTDTQYF. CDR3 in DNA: TGTGCCAGCAGTGAAACTTGGACAGGGGGGACAGATACGCAGTATTTT.

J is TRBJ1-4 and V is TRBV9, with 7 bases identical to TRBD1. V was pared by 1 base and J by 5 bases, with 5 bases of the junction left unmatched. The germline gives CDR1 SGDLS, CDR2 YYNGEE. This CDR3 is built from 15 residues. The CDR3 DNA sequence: TGTGCCAGCAGCGTAATGGGACAGCGGAATGAAAAACTGTTTTTT. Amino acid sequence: CASSVMGQRNEKLFF.

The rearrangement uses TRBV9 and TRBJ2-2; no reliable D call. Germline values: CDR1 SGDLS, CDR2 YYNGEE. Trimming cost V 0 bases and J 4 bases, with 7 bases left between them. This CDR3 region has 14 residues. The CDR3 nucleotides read TGTGCCAGCAGCGTAGTTAGCAGCACCGGGGAGCTGTTTTTT. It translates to CASSVVSSTGELFF.

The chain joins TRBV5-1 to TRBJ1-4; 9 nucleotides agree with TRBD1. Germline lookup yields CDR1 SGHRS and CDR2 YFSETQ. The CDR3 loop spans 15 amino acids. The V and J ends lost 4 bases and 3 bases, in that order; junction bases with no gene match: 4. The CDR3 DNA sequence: TGCGCCAGCAGCGTACAGGGGGCTTCTAATGAAAAACTGTTTTTT. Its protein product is CASSVQGASNEKLFF. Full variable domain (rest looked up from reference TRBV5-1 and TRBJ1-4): KAGVTQTPRYLIKTRGQQVTLSCSPISGHRSVSWYQQTPGQGLQFLFEYFSETQRNKGNFPGRFSGRQFSNSRSEMNVSTLELGDSALYLCASSVQGASNEKLFFGSGTQLSVL.

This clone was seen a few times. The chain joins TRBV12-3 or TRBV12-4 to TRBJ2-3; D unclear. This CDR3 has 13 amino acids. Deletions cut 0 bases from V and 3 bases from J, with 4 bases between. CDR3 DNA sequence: TGTGCCAGCAGTTTAGCCCAGACAGATACGCAGTATTTT. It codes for CASSLAQTDTQYF.

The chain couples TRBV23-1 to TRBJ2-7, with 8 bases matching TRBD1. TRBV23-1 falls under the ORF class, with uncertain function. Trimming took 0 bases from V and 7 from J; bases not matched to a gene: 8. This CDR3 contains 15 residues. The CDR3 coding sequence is TGCGCCAGCAGTCAATCAAGCCAGGGGGCGAGGGAGCAGTACGTC. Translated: CASSQSSQGAREQYV.

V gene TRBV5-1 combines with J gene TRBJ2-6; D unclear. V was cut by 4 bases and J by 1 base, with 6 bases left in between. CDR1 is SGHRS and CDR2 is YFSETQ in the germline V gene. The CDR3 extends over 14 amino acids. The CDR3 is CASSPVSGANVLTF. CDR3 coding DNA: TGCGCCAGCAGCCCAGTTTCTGGGGCCAACGTCCTGACTTTC.

The CDR3 sequence: CASSSRTPRVTNEKLFF. The CDR3 bases are TGTGCCAGCAGCTCCCGTACGCCCAGGGTAACTAATGAAAAACTGTTTTTT. The V gene is TRBV7-8, the J gene TRBJ1-4, with a tentative D call TRBD1 (5 bases). Germline CDR1 reads SGHVS; CDR2 reads FQNEAQ. CDR3 length: 17 residues. Deletions cut 4 bases from V and 1 base from J, with 16 bases between.

As DNA, the CDR3 is TGCGCCAGCAGCCAAGGGAGCGGGGCTAGCGGGGAGCAGGAGCTGTTTTTT. Its translation: CASSQGSGASGEQELFF. V usage is TRBV4-1 and J usage is TRBJ2-2; TRBD2 matches 9 bases. Germline CDR1 is MGHRA and CDR2 is YSYEKL. V was clipped by 1 base and J by 10 bases; unmatched bases: 13. This CDR3 has 17 amino acids.

The CDR3 is CASSKQGETEAFF. CDR3 nucleotides: TGTGCCAGCAGCAAACAGGGGGAGACTGAAGCTTTCTTT. The chain combines TRBV7-3 with TRBJ1-1; 8 bases are shared with TRBD1. The CDR3 spans 13 residues. Trimming cost V 5 bases and J 5 bases; bases outside gene matches: 4. Per the germline V gene, CDR1 is SGHTA and CDR2 is FQGTGA. Combining the CDR3 with reference TRBV7-3 and TRBJ1-1 gives the whole variable domain GAGVSQTPSNKVTEKGKYVELRCDPISGHTALYWYRQSLGQGPEFLIYFQGTGAADDSGLPNDRFFAVRPEGSVSTLKIQRTERGDSAVYLCASSKQGETEAFFGQGTRLTVV.

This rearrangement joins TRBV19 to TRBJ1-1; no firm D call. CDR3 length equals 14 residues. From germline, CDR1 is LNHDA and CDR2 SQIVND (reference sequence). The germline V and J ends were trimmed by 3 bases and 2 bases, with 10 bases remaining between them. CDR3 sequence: CASSMPERNTEAFF. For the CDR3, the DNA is TGTGCCAGTAGTATGCCCGAACGAAACACTGAAGCTTTCTTT.

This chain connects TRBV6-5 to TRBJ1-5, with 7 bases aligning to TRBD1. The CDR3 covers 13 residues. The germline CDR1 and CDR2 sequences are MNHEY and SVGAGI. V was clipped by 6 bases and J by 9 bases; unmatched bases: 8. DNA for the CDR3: TGTGCCAGCAGAAAAGACAGGGCGAGGCCCCAGCATTTT. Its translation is CASRKDRARPQHF.